One and the same sample provided the 24 T cell receptor beta chains below, sequenced in a study of identical twins. Each CDR3 protein gets one entry after TCRdb re-called the 5' RACE reads with MiXCR. The sample includes 500,000 to 600,000 distinct CDR3 sequences, around 20% of them seen just once. Separately, the same data were catalogued under a study of T cells expressing NK-cell markers.

The sample consisted of CD4+ T cells sorted from blood. The origin of the receptors is a woman aged 18-35 years in good health.

This chain uses TRBV18 with TRBJ2-3; D ambiguous. The germline V and J ends were trimmed by 3 bases and 0 bases, with 13 bases remaining between them. The CDR3 is made up of 16 amino acids. Germline CDR1 and CDR2: KGHSH and LQKENI. For the CDR3, the DNA is TGTGCCAGCTCACCTGTATCGCGGATTAGCACAGATACGCAGTATTTT. Amino acids: CASSPVSRISTDTQYF.

This clonotype was observed a handful of times. The chain employs TRBV5-1 and TRBJ2-7; 8 bases fit TRBD2. V trimming: 4 bases; J trimming: 4 bases; junction bases outside the gene matches: 10. Germline V CDR1 and CDR2: SGHRS, YFSETQ. This CDR3 contains 15 residues. CDR3 DNA: TGCGCCAGCAGCGCCCGGGAGGGCGGGGGATACGAGCAGTACTTC. The encoded protein is CASSAREGGGYEQYF.

This clonotype has only a few counts. V gene TRBV5-1 combines with J gene TRBJ2-7; TRBD2 aligns across 9 bases. CDR3 length equals 17 residues. Unmatched junction bases numbered 13, after V lost 3 bases and J lost 3 bases. CDR1 SGHRS and CDR2 YFSETQ come from the germline V gene. The CDR3 DNA follows: TGCGCCAGCAGCTCCAACAGGGGACTAGCAGCCGACTACGAGCAGTACTTC. Protein: CASSSNRGLAADYEQYF.

The chain is built from TRBV20-1 and TRBJ2-7; D could derive from TRBD1 or TRBD2 (6 bases each). CDR1 is DFQATT, CDR2 SNEGSKA, per germline (reference sequence). This CDR3 contains 13 residues. Trimming shortened V by 6 bases and J by 7 bases, and 19 bases separated the two germline ends. The CDR3 nucleotides are TGCAGTGCAGGGAAGGGGGGAGCAGAGGAGCAGTACTTC. It translates to CSAGKGGAEEQYF.

This clonotype was seen repeatedly, ten times or more. The chain links TRBV20-1 to TRBJ1-2, with a weak D call TRBD1 (5 bases). This CDR3 is 12 amino acids long. From germline, CDR1 is DFQATT and CDR2 SNEGSKA (reference sequence). Trimming cost V 6 bases and J 8 bases, with 16 bases left between them. This chain's CDR3 is CSALTGGRGYTF. The CDR3 region has the DNA TGCAGTGCCCTTACGGGGGGACGAGGCTACACCTTC.

V usage is TRBV24-1 and J usage is TRBJ2-1, with TRBD2 matching over 9 bases. CDR3 length: 15 amino acids. J gave up 2 bases and V 5 bases, and 3 bases lay outside the gene matches. Germline V gene data show CDR1 as KGHDR and CDR2 as SFDVKD. The DNA of the CDR3 is TGTGCCACCAGTGGCTCTAGCGGGGCCTACAATGAGCAGTTCTTC. The encoded protein is CATSGSSGAYNEQFF.

V usage is TRBV20-1 and J usage is TRBJ1-1, with 7 bases aligning to TRBD1. The CDR3 length is 16 residues. CDR1 is DFQATT and CDR2 is SNEGSKA in the germline V gene (reference sequence). V was pared by 8 bases and J by 4 bases, with 19 bases of the junction left unmatched. CDR3 amino acids: CSTPQGSGTLATEAFF. Here the CDR3 DNA reads TGCAGTACTCCACAGGGGTCAGGAACATTAGCCACTGAAGCTTTCTTT.

This clonotype came up a few times. This chain links TRBV5-1 with TRBJ2-7, with D perhaps matching TRBD1 (7 bases). CDR3 size: 14 residues. The V and J ends lost 4 bases and 3 bases respectively, with 14 bases between them. Looked up from germline, CDR1 is SGHRS and CDR2 is YFSETQ. The DNA of the CDR3 is TGCGCCAGCAGCCGCGGGGACAGTTACTACGAGCAGTACTTC. As protein: CASSRGDSYYEQYF.

The chain employs TRBV20-1 and TRBJ2-1; D may be TRBD2 (5 bases). The germline V gene has CDR1 DFQATT and CDR2 SNEGSKA (reference sequence). The CDR3 loop spans 13 amino acids. V dropped 0 bases and J dropped 8 bases, with 11 bases sitting between them. CDR3 amino acids: CSAREWLGDEQFF. In DNA form, the CDR3 reads TGCAGTGCTAGAGAATGGCTCGGGGATGAGCAGTTCTTC.

This clonotype was seen a handful of times. The V gene is TRBV18, the J gene TRBJ2-2; TRBD1 matches 8 bases. The trim removed 2 bases at V and 6 bases at J, leaving 8 bases unmatched. Germline assignment: CDR1 KGHSH and CDR2 LQKENI. CDR3 length equals 16 residues. CDR3 sequence reads: CASSPRPGQGAGELFF. Written as DNA, the CDR3 is TGTGCCAGCTCACCAAGGCCCGGACAGGGAGCCGGGGAGCTGTTTTTT.

Worth noting for this clonotype: Here the CDR3 omits its conserved ending phenylalanine or tryptophan, so a read error is the likely source. The limits of the CDR3 on the DNA are not certain, so only TCRdb's listed CDR3 is given. The chain is built from TRBV3-1 and TRBJ1-1. From germline, CDR1 is LGHDT and CDR2 YNNKEL (reference sequence). The CDR3 adds up to 12 amino acids, both ends counted. The CDR3: CASSQGGAGTRL.

This clonotype was detected only a few times. This chain links TRBV20-1 with TRBJ2-5; 13 bases are a match to TRBD2. This CDR3 contains 16 residues. V was clipped by 5 bases and J by 3 bases; unmatched bases: 9. Germline V gene sequence: CDR1 DFQATT, CDR2 SNEGSKA (reference sequence). The CDR3 sequence: CSALNTGTSGEETQYF. The CDR3, as DNA: TGCAGTGCTTTGAACACCGGGACTAGCGGGGAAGAGACCCAGTACTTC.

This chain joins TRBV4-2 and TRBJ2-4; D is unclear. The CDR3 contains 17 residues. The V gene lost 0 bases and the J gene lost 0 bases, with 12 bases spanning the gap. The germline gives CDR1 LGHNA, CDR2 YNFKEQ. This chain's CDR3 is CASSQERSPSAKNIQYF. As DNA, the CDR3 is TGTGCCAGCAGCCAAGAAAGGTCACCATCAGCCAAAAACATTCAGTACTTC.

The rearrangement joins TRBV3-1 to TRBJ1-5; D might be TRBD1 (6 bases). Per germline, CDR1 LGHDT and CDR2 YNNKEL (reference sequence). The CDR3 has 13 amino acids. Trimming removed 0 bases at V and 7 bases at J, with 7 bases between. CDR3 nucleotides: TGTGCCAGCAGCCAAGAGGGGGCCCAGCCCCAGCATTTT. Translating gives CASSQEGAQPQHF.

This sequence joins TRBV6-2 or TRBV6-3 and TRBJ2-5; maybe TRBD2 (6 bases). Trimming removed 10 bases from V and 3 bases from J, with 15 bases in between. Germline V lookup: CDR1 MNHEY, CDR2 SVGEGT. This CDR3 has 13 residues. The chain's CDR3 is CATQPSDKETQYF. The CDR3 bases are TGTGCCACGCAACCTAGCGACAAAGAGACCCAGTACTTC.

This chain links TRBV12-3 or TRBV12-4 with TRBJ2-6, with D perhaps matching TRBD2 (7 bases). The V gene lost 6 bases and the J gene lost 0 bases, with 24 bases spanning the gap. This CDR3 has 20 residues. CDR3 region: CASSPTLGGRVLSGANVLTF. CDR3 DNA: TGTGCCAGCAGCCCAACCCTCGGGGGGCGGGTCCTCTCTGGGGCCAACGTCCTGACTTTC.

The chain has TRBV20-1 and TRBJ1-1; D is perhaps TRBD1 (6 bases). The V gene's germline CDR1 is DFQATT and CDR2 SNEGSKA (reference sequence). The CDR3 sequence is 12 residues long. Trimming left V 5 bases short and J 9 bases short, with 16 bases between. Here the CDR3 DNA reads TGCAGTGCTTCCGGGACAACTACTAAAGCTTTCTTT. This sequence encodes CSASGTTTKAFF.

CDR3 residues: CASSLEGAREQFF. The CDR3 DNA reads TGTGCCAGCAGCCTAGAGGGGGCCCGAGAGCAGTTCTTC. The genes are TRBV7-2 and TRBJ2-1, with 7 bases that match TRBD1. This CDR3 has 13 amino acids. Germline V gene sequence: CDR1 SGHTA, CDR2 FQGNSA. With V trimmed by 5 bases and J by 10 bases, 8 bases remained unmatched.

This clonotype was found once. V usage is TRBV5-5 and J usage is TRBJ2-1; TRBD2 matches at 8 bases. The CDR3 spans 16 residues. The V and J ends lost 3 bases and 8 bases, in that order; junction bases with no gene match: 13. Per germline, CDR1 SGHKS and CDR2 YYEKEE (reference sequence). The CDR3 DNA sequence: TGTGCCAGCAGCTGGCAGACTAGCGTGGGCTCGCATGAGCAGTTCTTC. Protein sequence: CASSWQTSVGSHEQFF. Drawing the rest from reference TRBV5-5 and TRBJ2-1, the complete variable domain is DAGVTQSPTHLIKTRGQQVTLRCSPISGHKSVSWYQQVLGQGPQFIFQYYEKEERGRGNFPDRFSARQFPNYSSELNVNALLLGDSALYLCASSWQTSVGSHEQFFGPGTRLTVL.

This clonotype has more than one count but fewer than ten. The chain couples TRBV9 to TRBJ1-6; D call uncertain. V was shortened by 4 bases and J by 5 bases, with 4 bases between the two germline ends. CDR1 and CDR2 from the germline V gene are SGDLS and YYNGEE. This CDR3 is 12 amino acids long. The CDR3 reads CASSINNSPLHF. CDR3 nucleotide sequence: TGTGCCAGCAGCATTAATAATTCACCCCTCCACTTT.

The rearrangement uses TRBV29-1 and TRBJ1-2; 7 nucleotides match TRBD1. The ends lost 3 bases at V and 4 bases at J; junction bases unmatched: 14. This CDR3 contains 16 residues. Germline CDR1 is SQVTM and CDR2 is ANQGSEA. In DNA, the CDR3 is TGCAGCGTTGAGAAGGTTCGGTGGGACAGAAGCTATGGCTACACCTTC. The encoded protein is CSVEKVRWDRSYGYTF.

V usage is TRBV6-2 or TRBV6-3 and J usage is TRBJ2-7; D call uncertain. This CDR3 comprises 15 residues. Germline V gives CDR1 MNHEY, CDR2 SVGEGT. V lost 6 bases and J lost 3, with 18 bases in between. Written as DNA, the CDR3 is TGTGCCAGCAGAAGCCCCCCGGGTATGGACTACGAGCAGTACTTC. Its translation is CASRSPPGMDYEQYF.

The V call is TRBV20-1, the J call TRBJ1-6, with TRBD1 matching 8 bases. V lost 0 bases and J lost 7; bases outside the gene matches: 8. The CDR3 extends over 16 amino acids. CDR1 DFQATT and CDR2 SNEGSKA come from the germline V gene (reference sequence). The CDR3 sequence is CSARDPGTGKNSPLHF. The CDR3 DNA reads TGCAGTGCTAGAGATCCCGGGACAGGCAAGAATTCACCCCTCCACTTT.

In its sample, this clonotype was seen a few times. The CDR3 sequence: CASSMGQSGNTIYF. The DNA of the CDR3 is TGCGCCAGCAGCATGGGACAATCTGGAAACACCATATATTTT. The chain has TRBV5-1 and TRBJ1-3; perhaps TRBD1 as D (6 bases). Germline V gene lookup returns CDR1 SGHRS and CDR2 YFSETQ. There are 14 residues in the CDR3. The V gene lost 4 bases and the J gene lost 1 base, with 9 bases spanning the gap.